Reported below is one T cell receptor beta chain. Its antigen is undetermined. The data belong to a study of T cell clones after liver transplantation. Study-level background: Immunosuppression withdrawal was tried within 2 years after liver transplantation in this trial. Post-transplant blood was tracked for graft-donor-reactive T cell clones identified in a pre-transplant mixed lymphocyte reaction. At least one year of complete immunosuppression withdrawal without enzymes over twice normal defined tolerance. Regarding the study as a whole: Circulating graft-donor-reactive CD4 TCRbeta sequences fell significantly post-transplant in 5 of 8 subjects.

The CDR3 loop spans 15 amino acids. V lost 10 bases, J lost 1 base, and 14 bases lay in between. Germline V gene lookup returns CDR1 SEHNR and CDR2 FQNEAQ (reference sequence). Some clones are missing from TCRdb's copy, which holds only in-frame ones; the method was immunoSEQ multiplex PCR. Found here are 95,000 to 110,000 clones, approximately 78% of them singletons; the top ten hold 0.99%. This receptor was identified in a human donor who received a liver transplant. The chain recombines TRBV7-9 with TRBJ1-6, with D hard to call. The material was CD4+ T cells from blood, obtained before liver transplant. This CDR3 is CATRSPISYNSPLHF. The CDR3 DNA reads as TGTGCCACCCGGTCCCCAATTTCCTATAATTCACCCCTCCACTTT. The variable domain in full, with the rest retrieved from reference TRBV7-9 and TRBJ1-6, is DTGVSQNPRHKITKRGQNVTFRCDPISEHNRLYWYRQTLGQGPEFLTYFQNEAQLEKSRLLSDRFSAERPKGSFSTLEIQRTEQGDSAMYLCATRSPISYNSPLHFGNGTRLTVT.